A selection of T cell receptor beta chains follows, all from one sample in a study of shared clonotypes between healthy human individuals. Libraries were prepared by immunoSEQ multiplex PCR; TCRdb keeps only in-frame clonotypes and omits some of them. The sample holds fewer than 1.6 million clones; about 98.5% are singletons and the top ten take about 0.35%. The sample consisted of naive CD4+ T cells sorted from blood. These receptors were collected from a man aged 30 to 45 in good health. The CDR3 runs from the conserved cysteine through the conserved F or W. D genes are given only for firm matches. Clone size, where shown, is once, few, many, or a class for clones that have expanded.

TRBJ2-7,TRBD2,TRBV9,NA,TGTGCCAGCACCCCGGGACTAGCGCCACCTCTACGCGAGCAGTACTTC,CASTPGLAPPLREQYF
TRBJ1-3,NA,TRBV7-9,NA,TGTGCCAGCAGCCAGATGAGGTCGGCTGGAAACACCATATATTTT,CASSQMRSAGNTIYF
TRBJ2-7,TRBD2,TRBV28,once,TGTGCCAGCAGTCCAGCGGGGTGGACGGGAGGGCCGGACGAGCAGTACTTC,CASSPAGWTGGPDEQYF
TRBJ1-1,NA,TRBV7-2,NA,TGTGCCAGCAGCTTGGAACGCATGAACACTGAAGCTTTCTTT,CASSLERMNTEAFF
TRBJ1-4,TRBD1,TRBV28,NA,TGTGCCAGCAGTTTGGCGGGACAGGCTAATGAAAAACTGTTTTTT,CASSLAGQANEKLFF
TRBJ2-7,TRBD1,TRBV28,NA,TGTGCCAGCAGTTCGCCCTCCGGGACAGGGGGCTACGAGCAGTACTTC,CASSSPSGTGGYEQYF
TRBJ2-6,TRBD1,TRBV9,NA,TGTGCCAGCAGCGCCGACAGGGTCTCTGGGGCCAACGTCCTGACTTTC,CASSADRVSGANVLTF
TRBJ2-7,NA,TRBV7-9,NA,TGTGCCAGCAGCCCAAGGACCCCCTACGAGCAGTACTTC,CASSPRTPYEQYF
TRBJ2-1,NA,TRBV5-4,NA,TGTGCCAGCAGTTCACAAGGGGAGTACAATGAGCAGTTCTTC,CASSSQGEYNEQFF
TRBJ1-2,NA,TRBV5-5,NA,TGTGCCAGCAGCTTGGGGACAGTGAATGGCTACACCTTC,CASSLGTVNGYTF
TRBJ2-1,TRBD1,TRBV11-1,NA,TGTGCCAGCAGCCGACTCGGACAGGGGAGCTCCTACAATGAGCAGTTCTTC,CASSRLGQGSSYNEQFF
TRBJ2-7,TRBD2,TRBV5-4,NA,TGTGCCAGCAGCCGCGGGACTAGTAGCGAGCAGTACTTC,CASSRGTSSEQYF
TRBJ2-7,TRBD1,TRBV7-8,NA,TGTGCCAGCAGCTTTGACAGGGTTGCGGGTGAGCAGTACTTC,CASSFDRVAGEQYF
TRBJ2-2,NA,TRBV5-1,NA,TGCGCCAGCAGCTTGTTACAGGCGAACACCGGGGAGCTGTTTTTT,CASSLLQANTGELFF
TRBJ2-2,NA,TRBV6-5,once,TGTGCCAGCAGTTATACGAACACCGGGGAGCTGTTTTTT,CASSYTNTGELFF
TRBJ2-7,TRBD2,TRBV15,NA,TGTGCCACCAGCAAAAACTGGGGACTAGCGGGGCCCTACGAGCAGTACTTC,CATSKNWGLAGPYEQYF
TRBJ2-2,NA,TRBV7-9,NA,TGTGCCAGCAGCTTTCCACAGGCCGGGGAGCTGTTTTTT,CASSFPQAGELFF
TRBJ2-7,NA,TRBV5-1,NA,TGCGCCAGCAGCTTGGGGACACAGGGTTTCTACGAGCAGTACTTC,CASSLGTQGFYEQYF
TRBJ2-2,NA,TRBV5-6,NA,TGTGCCAGCAGCCGAAACGGGCGCGAATACGGTGGGGAGCTGTTTTTT,CASSRNGREYGGELFF
TRBJ2-1,NA,TRBV11-2,NA,TGTGCCAGCAGCCCCCTGCTAGCCGCGAATGAGCAGTTCTTC,CASSPLLAANEQFF
TRBJ2-7,TRBD2,TRBV11-2,NA,TGTGCCAGCAGCTCCCTAAGGGGGGGGACTAGCGCGTACTACGAGCAGTACTTC,CASSSLRGGTSAYYEQYF
TRBJ2-7,TRBD2,TRBV10-2,NA,TGCGCCAGCAGTGAGTCAGGCGGGAGTGGCTACGAGCAGTACTTC,CASSESGGSGYEQYF
TRBJ1-4,NA,TRBV9,NA,TGTGCCAGCAGCGGAGGGAGGTTGGGAGAAAAACTGTTTTTT,CASSGGRLGEKLFF
TRBJ2-3,NA,TRBV10-1,NA,TGCGCCAGCTCGGACAGACGCACAGATACGCAGTATTTT,CASSDRRTDTQYF
TRBJ2-7,NA,TRBV7-3,NA,TGTGCCAGCAGTCCTAAGGGAGAGAAGATCTACGAGCAGTACTTC,CASSPKGEKIYEQYF
TRBJ2-2,TRBD1,TRBV10-3,NA,TGTGCCATCACACCACGGCCTGGACAGGGGGCGGACACCGGGGAGCTGTTTTTT,CAITPRPGQGADTGELFF
TRBJ2-6,NA,TRBV4-1,NA,TGCGCCAGCAGCCTAACAGAAAATGGGGCCAACGTCCTGACTTTC,CASSLTENGANVLTF
TRBJ2-5,TRBD2,TRBV10-3,NA,TGTGCCATCAATACGGGAGGGACCCAAGAGACCCAGTACTTC,CAINTGGTQETQYF
TRBJ2-1,NA,TRBV5-5,NA,TGTGCCAGCAGCTTGGGTAAAGGTGAGCAGTTCTTC,CASSLGKGEQFF
TRBJ2-7,NA,TRBV28,NA,TGTGCCAGCAATCCCTCCTTGGGGGCAACCTACGAGCAGTACTTC,CASNPSLGATYEQYF
TRBJ2-7,NA,TRBV5-7,few,TGTGCCAGCAGCTCACTGACAGGCTCCTACGAGCAGTACTTC,CASSSLTGSYEQYF
TRBJ2-3,TRBD2,TRBV18,NA,TGTGCCAGCTCACCAATAGGACTAGCGGGACGAAGCACAGATACGCAGTATTTT,CASSPIGLAGRSTDTQYF
TRBJ2-7,NA,TRBV11-3,NA,TGTGCCAGCAGCCGCCGAGGTGGTTCCTACGAGCAGTACTTC,CASSRRGGSYEQYF
TRBJ1-5,TRBD1,TRBV19,NA,TGTGCCAGCCGCCGGGACAGGGTCAATCAGCCCCAGCATTTT,CASRRDRVNQPQHF
TRBJ1-5,NA,TRBV28,NA,TGTGCCAGCAGTCCCCTGGGGGGGACCAATCAGCCCCAGCATTTT,CASSPLGGTNQPQHF
TRBJ2-3,NA,TRBV6-5,once,TGTGCCAGCAGTGTCGGGAGCACAGATACGCAGTATTTT,CASSVGSTDTQYF
TRBJ1-3,NA,TRBV7-3,NA,TGTGCCAGCAGCCTGGACAGCTCTGGAAACACCATATATTTT,CASSLDSSGNTIYF
TRBJ2-7,TRBD2,TRBV2,NA,TGTGCCAGCAGTGAAGCGGGAATAGCGGGAGCTAGCGAGCAGTACTTC,CASSEAGIAGASEQYF
TRBJ1-5,TRBD1,TRBV27,NA,TGTGCCAGCAGTGCGGCCGGACAGGGGGCCAATCAGCCCCAGCATTTT,CASSAAGQGANQPQHF
TRBJ2-3,TRBD1,TRBV6-1,NA,TGTGCCAGCAACACAAGGACAGGGTCGACAGATACGCAGTATTTT,CASNTRTGSTDTQYF
TRBJ1-5,NA,TRBV5-5,NA,TGTGCCAGCAGCTTGGGCAGTTTGGATCAGCCCCAGCATTTT,CASSLGSLDQPQHF
TRBJ2-1,TRBD2,TRBV6-5,NA,TGTGCCAGTCGGGGACTAGCGGGAGGGGTTGAGCAGTTCTTC,CASRGLAGGVEQFF
TRBJ2-1,TRBD1,TRBV4-3,NA,TGCGCCAGCAGCCAAGATCGGGACAGGTACTACAATGAGCAGTTCTTC,CASSQDRDRYYNEQFF
TRBJ2-7,NA,TRBV7-2,NA,TGTGCCAGCAGCACCGACTCCCTGTCCCACGAGCAGTACTTC,CASSTDSLSHEQYF
TRBJ2-1,NA,TRBV11-2,once,TGTGCCAGCAGCTTGACGAGGGGTAACAATGAGCAGTTCTTC,CASSLTRGNNEQFF
TRBJ2-2,NA,TRBV13,once,TGTGCCAGCAGGGGTGGAGCAGGGGAGGACACCGGGGAGCTGTTTTTT,CASRGGAGEDTGELFF
TRBJ2-5,TRBD1,TRBV10-3,NA,TGTGCCATCAGCTTAGCGACAGGGGGTCTCAAAGAGACCCAGTACTTC,CAISLATGGLKETQYF
TRBJ2-5,NA,TRBV5-1,NA,TGCGCCAGCAGCGTGGACACTTGGGAGACCCAGTACTTC,CASSVDTWETQYF
TRBJ2-2,NA,TRBV6-5,NA,TGTGCCAGCAGTATTCCACACACCGGGGAGCTGTTTTTT,CASSIPHTGELFF
TRBJ1-2,NA,TRBV10-1,NA,TGCGCCAGCAGTGAGTCCCAGGGGTATGGCTACACCTTC,CASSESQGYGYTF
TRBJ2-2,TRBD1,TRBV7-6,NA,TGTGCCAGCGGGACAGGGAACACCGGGGAGCTGTTTTTT,CASGTGNTGELFF
TRBJ2-2,TRBD2,TRBV5-1,NA,TGCGCCAGCAGCTTTAATAGCGGGAGCTTTTCCACCGGGGAGCTGTTTTTT,CASSFNSGSFSTGELFF
TRBJ2-1,TRBD2,TRBV9,NA,TGTGCCAGCAGCCCCCGCGGGACTAGCGGGAGGAAGGAGCAGTTCTTC,CASSPRGTSGRKEQFF
TRBJ2-1,NA,TRBV5-1,NA,TGCGCCAGCAGAAGTACCTCGGGTGTTTCCTACAATGAGCAGTTCTTC,CASRSTSGVSYNEQFF
TRBJ2-3,TRBD2,TRBV5-1,NA,TGCGCCAGCAGCTTGGCGGCGGGAGAAGCAGATACGCAGTATTTT,CASSLAAGEADTQYF